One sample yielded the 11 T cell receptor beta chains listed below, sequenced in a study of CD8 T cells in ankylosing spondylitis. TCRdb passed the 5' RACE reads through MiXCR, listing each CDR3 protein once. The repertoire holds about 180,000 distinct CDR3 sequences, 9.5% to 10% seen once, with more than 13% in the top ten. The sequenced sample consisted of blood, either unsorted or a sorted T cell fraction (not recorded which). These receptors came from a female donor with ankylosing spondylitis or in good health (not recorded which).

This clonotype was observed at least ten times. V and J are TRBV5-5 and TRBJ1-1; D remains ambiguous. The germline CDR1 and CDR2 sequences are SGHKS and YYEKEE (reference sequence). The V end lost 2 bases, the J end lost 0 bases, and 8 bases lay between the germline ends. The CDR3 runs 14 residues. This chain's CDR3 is CASSFRGMNTEAFF. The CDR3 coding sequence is TGTGCCAGCAGCTTCCGGGGAATGAACACTGAAGCTTTCTTT.

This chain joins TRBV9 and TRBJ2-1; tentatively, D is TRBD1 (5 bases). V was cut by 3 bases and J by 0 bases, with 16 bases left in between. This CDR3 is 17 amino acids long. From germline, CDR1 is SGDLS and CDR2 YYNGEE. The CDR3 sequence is CASSGASGFSSYNEQFF. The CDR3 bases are TGTGCCAGCAGCGGCGCCTCAGGGTTTTCCTCCTACAATGAGCAGTTCTTC.

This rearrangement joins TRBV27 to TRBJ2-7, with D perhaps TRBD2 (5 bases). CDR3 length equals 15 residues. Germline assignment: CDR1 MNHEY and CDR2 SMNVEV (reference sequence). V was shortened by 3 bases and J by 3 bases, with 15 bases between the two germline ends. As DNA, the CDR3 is TGTGCCAGCAGTTTGGCGGCGGGTGTGCTCTACGAGCAGTACTTC. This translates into CASSLAAGVLYEQYF.

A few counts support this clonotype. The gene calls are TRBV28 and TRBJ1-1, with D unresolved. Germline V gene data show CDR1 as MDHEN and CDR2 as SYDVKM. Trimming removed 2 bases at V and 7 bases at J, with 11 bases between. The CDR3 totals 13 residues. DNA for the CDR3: TGTGCCAGCAGTTTACGTAGGGTGGGTGAAGCTTTCTTT. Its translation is CASSLRRVGEAFF.

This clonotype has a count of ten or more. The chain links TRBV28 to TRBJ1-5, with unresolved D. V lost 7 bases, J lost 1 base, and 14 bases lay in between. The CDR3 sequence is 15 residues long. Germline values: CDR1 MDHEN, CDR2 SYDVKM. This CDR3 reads CASIESGQSNQPQHF. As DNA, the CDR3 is TGTGCCAGCATCGAGTCGGGTCAAAGCAATCAGCCCCAGCATTTT.

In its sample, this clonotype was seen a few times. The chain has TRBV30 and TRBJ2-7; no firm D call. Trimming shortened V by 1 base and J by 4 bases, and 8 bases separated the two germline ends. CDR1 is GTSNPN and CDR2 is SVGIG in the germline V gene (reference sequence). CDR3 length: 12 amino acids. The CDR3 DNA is TGTGCCTGGAGTGATTACAAGTACGAGCAGTACTTC. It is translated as CAWSDYKYEQYF.

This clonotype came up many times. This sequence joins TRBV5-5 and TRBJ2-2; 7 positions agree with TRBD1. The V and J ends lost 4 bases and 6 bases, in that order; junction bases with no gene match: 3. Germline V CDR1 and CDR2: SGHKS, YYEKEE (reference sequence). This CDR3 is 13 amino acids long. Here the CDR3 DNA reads TGTGCCAGCAGCCAGACAGGGTCCGGGGAGCTGTTTTTT. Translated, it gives CASSQTGSGELFF. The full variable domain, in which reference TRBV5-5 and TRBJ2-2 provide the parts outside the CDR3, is DAGVTQSPTHLIKTRGQQVTLRCSPISGHKSVSWYQQVLGQGPQFIFQYYEKEERGRGNFPDRFSARQFPNYSSELNVNALLLGDSALYLCASSQTGSGELFFGEGSRLTVL.

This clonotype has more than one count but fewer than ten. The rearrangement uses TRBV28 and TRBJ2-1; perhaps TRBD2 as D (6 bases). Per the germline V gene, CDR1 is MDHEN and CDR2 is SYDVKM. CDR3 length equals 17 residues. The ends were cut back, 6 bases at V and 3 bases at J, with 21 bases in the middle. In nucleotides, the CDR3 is TGTGCCAGCAGACAAACCGACGGAGGGAGGTTCTACAATGAGCAGTTCTTC. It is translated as CASRQTDGGRFYNEQFF.

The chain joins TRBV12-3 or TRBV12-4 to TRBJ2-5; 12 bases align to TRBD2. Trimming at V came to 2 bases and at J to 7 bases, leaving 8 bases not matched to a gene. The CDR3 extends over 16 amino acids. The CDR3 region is CASSLYGLAGKGTQYF. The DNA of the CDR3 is TGTGCCAGCAGTTTATATGGACTAGCGGGAAAGGGGACCCAGTACTTC.

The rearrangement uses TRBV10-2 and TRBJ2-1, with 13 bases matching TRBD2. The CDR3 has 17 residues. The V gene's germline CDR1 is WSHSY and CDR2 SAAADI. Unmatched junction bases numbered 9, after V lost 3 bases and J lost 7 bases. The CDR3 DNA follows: TGCGCCAGCAGTGATTCCCTTGGACTAGCGGGAGCAAATGAGCAGTTCTTC. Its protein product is CASSDSLGLAGANEQFF.

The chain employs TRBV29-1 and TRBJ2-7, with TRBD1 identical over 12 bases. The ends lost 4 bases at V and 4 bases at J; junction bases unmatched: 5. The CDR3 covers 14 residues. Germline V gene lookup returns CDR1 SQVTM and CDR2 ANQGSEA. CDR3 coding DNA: TGCAGCGTTGCCGGGGGACAGGGGGCTTACGAGCAGTACTTC. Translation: CSVAGGQGAYEQYF.